The sequence of this TCR beta chain was determined in a study of cytomegalovirus exposure and HLA in healthy donors. Use of 60 Vbeta and 13 Jbeta primers characterized the PCR. The protocol was immunoSEQ multiplex PCR, while the TCRdb copy is restricted to in-frame clones and leaves out a portion. The table includes about 120,000 clones, about 76% detected once. In regard to this clone: The identical CDR3 is also encoded by other nucleotide sequences in the sample.

Germline-derived CDR1 and CDR2 are LNHDA and SQIVND (reference sequence). Trimming took 3 bases from V and 7 from J, leaving 13 bases between them. The CDR3 length is 15 residues. The source of this sequence is a man aged 55 to 69 in good health and CMV-seropositive. The gene calls are TRBV19 and TRBJ1-6; tentatively, D is TRBD1 (6 bases). Sequences were obtained from PBMCs. The CDR3 protein is CASSILGQGNSPLHF. The CDR3 DNA follows: TGTGCCAGTAGTATTCTTGGGCAGGGGAATTCACCCCTCCACTTT.